Listed below are T cell receptor beta chains from one sample, sequenced in a study of blood T cells in healthy people across ages. Each CDR3 protein is one row after TCRdb ran MiXCR on the 5' RACE reads. The data hold 750,000 to 950,000 distinct CDR3 sequences, with about 55% observed a single time. What was sequenced was blood. The origin of the receptors is a man aged 80 or over in good health. CDR3s include the opening cysteine and the closing phenylalanine or tryptophan. Each record gives: V gene, J gene, D gene, clone size, CDR3 DNA, CDR3 protein. D genes are given only for firm matches. Clone size is stated in some rows and not others, as once, few, many or a class when expanded.

v_gene: TRBV6-1
j_gene: TRBJ2-7
d_gene: -
abundance: -
CDR3nt: TGTGCCAGCAGTCGATCTGATTCCTACGAGCAGTACTTC
CDR3aa: CASSRSDSYEQYF

v_gene: TRBV3-1
j_gene: TRBJ2-5
d_gene: -
abundance: -
CDR3nt: TGTGCCAGCAGCCATAAACGGGAGTTGGAGACCCAGTACTTC
CDR3aa: CASSHKRELETQYF

v_gene: TRBV12-3/TRBV12-4
j_gene: TRBJ1-1
d_gene: -
abundance: -
CDR3nt: TGTGCCAGCAGCTCGGGACAAGGACTCACTGAAGCTTTCTTT
CDR3aa: CASSSGQGLTEAFF

v_gene: TRBV2
j_gene: TRBJ2-2
d_gene: -
abundance: -
CDR3nt: TGTGCCAGCAACAAGGACAGCACCGGGGAGCTGTTTTTT
CDR3aa: CASNKDSTGELFF

v_gene: TRBV6-2/TRBV6-3
j_gene: TRBJ1-1
d_gene: -
abundance: -
CDR3nt: TGTGCCAGCAGTTGGGAGGGGACTGAAGCTTTCTTT
CDR3aa: CASSWEGTEAFF

v_gene: TRBV20-1
j_gene: TRBJ2-7
d_gene: -
abundance: -
CDR3nt: TGCAGTGCCCCCGTACCCGGGGCATACGAGCAGTACTTC
CDR3aa: CSAPVPGAYEQYF

v_gene: TRBV29-1
j_gene: TRBJ2-3
d_gene: -
abundance: few
CDR3nt: TGCAGCGTTGACGGAAACAGATACGCGTATTTT
CDR3aa: CSVDGNRYAYF

v_gene: TRBV20-1
j_gene: TRBJ2-5
d_gene: -
abundance: -
CDR3nt: TGCAGTACCGACGAGGGGGGCCTGCGGGAGACCCAGTACTTC
CDR3aa: CSTDEGGLRETQYF

v_gene: TRBV20-1
j_gene: TRBJ2-7
d_gene: TRBD2
abundance: -
CDR3nt: TGCAGTGCTGAGCCCGCGATCCGCGGGAGCCGCGAGCAGTACTTC
CDR3aa: CSAEPAIRGSREQYF

v_gene: TRBV10-3
j_gene: TRBJ1-2
d_gene: -
abundance: few
CDR3nt: TGTGCCATCAGTGAGCTAGGGACAACTCACTATGGCTACACCTTC
CDR3aa: CAISELGTTHYGYTF

v_gene: TRBV27
j_gene: TRBJ2-1
d_gene: -
abundance: -
CDR3nt: TGTGCCAGCAGTTTATCTCAACTCCTTTTCAATGAGCAGTTCTTC
CDR3aa: CASSLSQLLFNEQFF

v_gene: TRBV15
j_gene: TRBJ2-7
d_gene: TRBD2
abundance: -
CDR3nt: TGTGCCACCAGCAGAGATGGGCCTAGACTAGCGGACTACGAGCAGTACTTC
CDR3aa: CATSRDGPRLADYEQYF

v_gene: TRBV6-2/TRBV6-3
j_gene: TRBJ2-5
d_gene: TRBD2
abundance: few
CDR3nt: TGTGCCAGCAGCAAAAACGTCGGGGGGGTGGCCACGGAGACCCAGTACTTC
CDR3aa: CASSKNVGGVATETQYF

v_gene: TRBV10-3
j_gene: TRBJ1-6
d_gene: -
abundance: -
CDR3nt: TGTGCCATCAGGGCAGGGGATCGGCCCCTCCACTTT
CDR3aa: CAIRAGDRPLHF

v_gene: TRBV6-5
j_gene: TRBJ2-2
d_gene: -
abundance: -
CDR3nt: TGTGCCAGCAGTTTACCAGGGGCGCACGGGGAGCTGTTTTTT
CDR3aa: CASSLPGAHGELFF

v_gene: TRBV2
j_gene: TRBJ2-5
d_gene: -
abundance: -
CDR3nt: TGTGCCAGCAGAGCCGGGACTTATGAAGAGACCCAGTACTTC
CDR3aa: CASRAGTYEETQYF

v_gene: TRBV5-6
j_gene: TRBJ1-1
d_gene: TRBD1
abundance: -
CDR3nt: TGTGCCAGCAGCAGACGGACAGGGCCGGCTTTCTTT
CDR3aa: CASSRRTGPAFF

v_gene: TRBV2
j_gene: TRBJ2-7
d_gene: -
abundance: few
CDR3nt: TGTGCCAGCAGCGTTGGACTTTCCTACGAGCAGTACTTC
CDR3aa: CASSVGLSYEQYF

v_gene: TRBV7-9
j_gene: TRBJ1-2
d_gene: -
abundance: few
CDR3nt: TGTGCCAGCAGCTTACCCCCGGGAGCCTCGAACTATGGCTACACCTTC
CDR3aa: CASSLPPGASNYGYTF

v_gene: TRBV7-8
j_gene: TRBJ2-7
d_gene: -
abundance: few
CDR3nt: TGTGCCAGCAGCTTAAATCAGGGGCAGTACTTC
CDR3aa: CASSLNQGQYF

v_gene: TRBV28
j_gene: TRBJ2-3
d_gene: -
abundance: -
CDR3nt: TGTGCCAGCAGCACAGGACCCACAGATACGCAGTATTTT
CDR3aa: CASSTGPTDTQYF

v_gene: TRBV5-5
j_gene: TRBJ1-4
d_gene: TRBD1
abundance: -
CDR3nt: TGTGCCAGCAGCATCTGGACAGGGGGTAATGAAAAACTGTTTTTT
CDR3aa: CASSIWTGGNEKLFF

v_gene: TRBV13
j_gene: TRBJ1-6
d_gene: -
abundance: -
CDR3nt: TGTGCCAGCAGCTCCGCTCCAGGGAGGGAGTCACCCCTCCACTTT
CDR3aa: CASSSAPGRESPLHF

v_gene: TRBV9
j_gene: TRBJ1-1
d_gene: TRBD1
abundance: many
CDR3nt: TGTGCCAGCAGCGTAGCTGGAGGGACAGACACTGAAGCTTTCTTT
CDR3aa: CASSVAGGTDTEAFF

v_gene: TRBV20-1
j_gene: TRBJ2-1
d_gene: TRBD2
abundance: -
CDR3nt: TGCAGTGCTAGAGGCCTAGCGGGAGTCAATGAGCAGTTCTTC
CDR3aa: CSARGLAGVNEQFF

v_gene: TRBV7-2
j_gene: TRBJ2-1
d_gene: -
abundance: -
CDR3nt: TGTGCCAGCAGCTTAGTGAGGGGAGGTTATGAGCAGTTCTTC
CDR3aa: CASSLVRGGYEQFF

v_gene: TRBV29-1
j_gene: TRBJ2-5
d_gene: -
abundance: few
CDR3nt: TGCAGCGCGGGGGAAGTCGTAGAGACCCAGTACTTC
CDR3aa: CSAGEVVETQYF

v_gene: TRBV20-1
j_gene: TRBJ1-5
d_gene: -
abundance: once
CDR3nt: TGCAGTGCTAGCGAGTGGGGGAATAGCAATCAGCCCCAGCATTTT
CDR3aa: CSASEWGNSNQPQHF

v_gene: TRBV12-3/TRBV12-4
j_gene: TRBJ2-5
d_gene: TRBD2
abundance: many
CDR3nt: TGTGCCAGCAGTTTCCGGCTAGCGGGGGAGACCCAGTACTTC
CDR3aa: CASSFRLAGETQYF

v_gene: TRBV7-2
j_gene: TRBJ2-1
d_gene: TRBD2
abundance: few
CDR3nt: TGTGCCAGCAGCGCACGGGAGGTGTCCTACAATGAGCAGTTCTTC
CDR3aa: CASSAREVSYNEQFF

v_gene: TRBV14
j_gene: TRBJ2-7
d_gene: -
abundance: -
CDR3nt: TGTGCCAGCAGCCAATACAGGGGAGGGTCGGGCGAGCAGTACTTC
CDR3aa: CASSQYRGGSGEQYF

v_gene: TRBV2
j_gene: TRBJ2-6
d_gene: -
abundance: few
CDR3nt: TGTGCCAGCAGTGAGGGTTTGGCTGGGGCCAACGTCCTGACTTTC
CDR3aa: CASSEGLAGANVLTF

v_gene: TRBV7-2
j_gene: TRBJ1-5
d_gene: TRBD1
abundance: few
CDR3nt: TGTGCCAGCAGCTCAGGGACAGTTAGCAATCAGCCCCAGCATTTT
CDR3aa: CASSSGTVSNQPQHF

v_gene: TRBV6-5
j_gene: TRBJ1-6
d_gene: -
abundance: -
CDR3nt: TGTGCCAGCAGTTACTCGTGGGATTCACCCCTCCACTTT
CDR3aa: CASSYSWDSPLHF

v_gene: TRBV5-8
j_gene: TRBJ2-7
d_gene: -
abundance: -
CDR3nt: TGTACCAGCAGCTTTACAGACAAAATAAACGAGCAGTACTTC
CDR3aa: CTSSFTDKINEQYF

v_gene: TRBV7-2
j_gene: TRBJ2-3
d_gene: TRBD2
abundance: few
CDR3nt: TGTGCCAGCAGCCTACTAGCGGGAGGGGGCAGATACGCGTATTTT
CDR3aa: CASSLLAGGGRYAYF

v_gene: TRBV2
j_gene: TRBJ2-1
d_gene: -
abundance: -
CDR3nt: TGTGCCAGCAGTGGGGTAGTCAACAATGAGCAGTTCTTC
CDR3aa: CASSGVVNNEQFF

v_gene: TRBV5-1
j_gene: TRBJ2-7
d_gene: TRBD1
abundance: few
CDR3nt: TGCGCCAGCAGCTTGGAAGGGGGCTGGTCGGGGGAGCAGTACTTC
CDR3aa: CASSLEGGWSGEQYF

v_gene: TRBV6-6
j_gene: TRBJ2-6
d_gene: -
abundance: -
CDR3nt: TGTGCCAGCAGTTCCTTCTCTGGGGCCAACGTCCTGACTTTC
CDR3aa: CASSSFSGANVLTF

v_gene: TRBV2
j_gene: TRBJ1-2
d_gene: -
abundance: -
CDR3nt: TGTGCCAGCATTCGAGACAGTTATGGCTACACCTTC
CDR3aa: CASIRDSYGYTF

v_gene: TRBV25-1
j_gene: TRBJ1-6
d_gene: -
abundance: many
CDR3nt: TGTGCCAGCACCCCCGGATCTTATAATTCACCCCTCCACTTT
CDR3aa: CASTPGSYNSPLHF

v_gene: TRBV20-1
j_gene: TRBJ2-1
d_gene: TRBD2
abundance: -
CDR3nt: TGCAGTGCTAGAGAGGGTAGCGGGAGACTCTTGGGCAATGAGCAGTTCTTC
CDR3aa: CSAREGSGRLLGNEQFF

v_gene: TRBV12-3/TRBV12-4
j_gene: TRBJ2-7
d_gene: TRBD1
abundance: few
CDR3nt: TGTGCCAGCAGTTTCAGGGACAGGGTCCACGAGCAGTACTTC
CDR3aa: CASSFRDRVHEQYF

v_gene: TRBV5-1
j_gene: TRBJ2-1
d_gene: -
abundance: -
CDR3nt: TGCGCCAGCAGTACCACAGGGACGTACGACAATGAGCAGTTCTTC
CDR3aa: CASSTTGTYDNEQFF

v_gene: TRBV5-1
j_gene: TRBJ2-7
d_gene: TRBD2
abundance: -
CDR3nt: TGCGCCAGCAGCTTGGCTAGCGGGAGTCGGAACGAGCAGTACTTC
CDR3aa: CASSLASGSRNEQYF

v_gene: TRBV12-3/TRBV12-4
j_gene: TRBJ2-1
d_gene: TRBD2
abundance: once
CDR3nt: TGTGCCAGCAGCCTACGGACTAGTATTGGGAACAATGAGCAGTTCTTC
CDR3aa: CASSLRTSIGNNEQFF

v_gene: TRBV21-1
j_gene: TRBJ1-1
d_gene: -
abundance: -
CDR3nt: TGTGCCAGCACGGGACCCCAGATGGGAGCTTTCTTT
CDR3aa: CASTGPQMGAFF

v_gene: TRBV7-3
j_gene: TRBJ2-7
d_gene: -
abundance: many
CDR3nt: TGTGCCAGCAGCCCCGGGGTCAGCTACGAGCAGTACTTC
CDR3aa: CASSPGVSYEQYF

v_gene: TRBV3-1
j_gene: TRBJ1-2
d_gene: -
abundance: -
CDR3nt: TGTGCCAGCAGCCAAGTGAAGGGGAACTATGGCTACACCTTC
CDR3aa: CASSQVKGNYGYTF